This TCR beta chain was recovered during a study of tumor-infiltrating lymphocytes in oesophageal squamous cell carcinoma. This clonotype is categorized as medium-sized. TCRdb analysed the PCR reads with MiXCR anew, one entry per CDR3 protein. Of just over 15,000 distinct CDR3 sequences listed, about 53% are singletons. Material: esophageal tumor tissue. The sequence came from a male donor with esophageal squamous cell carcinoma.

As DNA, the CDR3 is TGCGCCAGCAGCCCCAGGGTTCCACTCTCCCTTATCTACGAGCAGTACTTC. Its translation is CASSPRVPLSLIYEQYF. This sequence joins TRBV4-1 and TRBJ2-7; TRBD1 is a possible D gene (5 bases). V was pared by 4 bases and J by 3 bases, with 22 bases between. Per germline, CDR1 MGHRA and CDR2 YSYEKL. The CDR3 contains 17 residues.